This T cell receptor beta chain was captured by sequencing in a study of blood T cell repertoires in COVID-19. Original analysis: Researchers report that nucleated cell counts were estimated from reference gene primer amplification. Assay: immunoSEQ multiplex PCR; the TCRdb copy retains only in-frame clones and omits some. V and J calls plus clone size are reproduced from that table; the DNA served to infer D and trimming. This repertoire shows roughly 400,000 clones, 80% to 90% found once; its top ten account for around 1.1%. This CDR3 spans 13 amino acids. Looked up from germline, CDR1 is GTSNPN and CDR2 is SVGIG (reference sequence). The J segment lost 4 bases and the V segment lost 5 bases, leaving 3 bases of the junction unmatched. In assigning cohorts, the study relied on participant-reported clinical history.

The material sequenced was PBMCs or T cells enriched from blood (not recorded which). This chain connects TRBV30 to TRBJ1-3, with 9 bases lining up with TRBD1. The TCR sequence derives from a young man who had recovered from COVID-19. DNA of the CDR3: TGTGCCTGGTACAGGGGGCTCGGAAACACCATATATTTT. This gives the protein CAWYRGLGNTIYF.